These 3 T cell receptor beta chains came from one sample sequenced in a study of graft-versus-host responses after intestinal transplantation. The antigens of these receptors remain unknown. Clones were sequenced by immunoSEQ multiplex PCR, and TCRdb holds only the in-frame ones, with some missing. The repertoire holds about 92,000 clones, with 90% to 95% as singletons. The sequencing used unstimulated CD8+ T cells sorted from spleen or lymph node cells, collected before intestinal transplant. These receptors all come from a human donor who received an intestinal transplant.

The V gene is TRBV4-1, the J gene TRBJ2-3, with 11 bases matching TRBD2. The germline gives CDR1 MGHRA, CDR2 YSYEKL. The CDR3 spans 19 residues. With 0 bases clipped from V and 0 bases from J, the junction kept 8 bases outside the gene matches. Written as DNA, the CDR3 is TGCGCCAGCAGCCAAGAGGATCGGCTAGCGGGAGGAAGCACAGATACGCAGTATTTT. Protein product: CASSQEDRLAGGSTDTQYF.

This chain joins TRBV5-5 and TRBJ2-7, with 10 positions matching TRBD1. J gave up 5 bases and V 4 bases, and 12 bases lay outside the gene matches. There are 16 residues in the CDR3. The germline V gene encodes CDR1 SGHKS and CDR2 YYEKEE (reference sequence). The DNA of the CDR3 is TGTGCCAGCAGCCCGCGGGTGGGACAGGGGAAAGACGAGCAGTACTTC. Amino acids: CASSPRVGQGKDEQYF.

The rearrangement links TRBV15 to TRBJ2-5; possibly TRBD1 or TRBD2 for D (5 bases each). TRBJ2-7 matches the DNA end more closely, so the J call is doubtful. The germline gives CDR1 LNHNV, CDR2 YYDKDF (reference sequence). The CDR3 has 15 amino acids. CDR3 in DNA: TGTGCCACCAGCAGAGAGGCAGGGAGCTACTACGAGCAGTACTTC. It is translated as CATSREAGSYYEQYF.